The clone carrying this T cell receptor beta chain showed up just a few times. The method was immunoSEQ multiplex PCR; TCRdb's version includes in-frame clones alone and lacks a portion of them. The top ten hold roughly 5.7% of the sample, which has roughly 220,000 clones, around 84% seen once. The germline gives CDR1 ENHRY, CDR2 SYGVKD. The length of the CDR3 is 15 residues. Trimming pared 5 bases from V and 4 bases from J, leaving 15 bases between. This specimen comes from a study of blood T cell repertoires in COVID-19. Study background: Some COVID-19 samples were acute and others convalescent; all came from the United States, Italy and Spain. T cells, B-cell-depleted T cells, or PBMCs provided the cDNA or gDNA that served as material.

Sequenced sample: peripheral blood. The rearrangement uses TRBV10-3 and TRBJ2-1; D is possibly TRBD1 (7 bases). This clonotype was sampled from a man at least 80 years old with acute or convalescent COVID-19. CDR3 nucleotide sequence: TGTGCCATCAGTTTGCAGGCAGGGGGGTACAATGAGCAGTTCTTC. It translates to CAISLQAGGYNEQFF.